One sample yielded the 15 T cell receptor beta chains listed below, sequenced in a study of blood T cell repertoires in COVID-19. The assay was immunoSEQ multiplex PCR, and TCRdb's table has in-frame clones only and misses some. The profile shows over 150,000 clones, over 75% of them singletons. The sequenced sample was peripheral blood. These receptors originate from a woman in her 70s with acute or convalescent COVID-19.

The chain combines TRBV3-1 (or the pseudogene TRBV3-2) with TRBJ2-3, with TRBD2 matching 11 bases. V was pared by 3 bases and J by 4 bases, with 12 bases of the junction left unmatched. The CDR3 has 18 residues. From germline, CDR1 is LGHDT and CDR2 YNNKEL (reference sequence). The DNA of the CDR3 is TGTGCCAGCAGCCAGGGGTTAGGTCTAGCGGGGGGAGCAGATACGCAGTATTTT. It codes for CASSQGLGLAGGADTQYF.

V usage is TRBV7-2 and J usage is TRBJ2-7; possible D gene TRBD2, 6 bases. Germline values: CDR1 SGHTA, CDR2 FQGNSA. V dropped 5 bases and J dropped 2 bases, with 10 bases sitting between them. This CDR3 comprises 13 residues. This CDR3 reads CASSDGGTYEQYF. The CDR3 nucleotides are TGTGCCAGCAGCGACGGGGGAACCTACGAGCAGTACTTC.

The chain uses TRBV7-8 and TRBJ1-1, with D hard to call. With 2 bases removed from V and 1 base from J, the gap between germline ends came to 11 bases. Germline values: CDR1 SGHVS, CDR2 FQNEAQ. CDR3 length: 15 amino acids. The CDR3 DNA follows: TGTGCCAGCAGCTTAAGTCGGGGATGGAACACTGAAGCTTTCTTT. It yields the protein CASSLSRGWNTEAFF.

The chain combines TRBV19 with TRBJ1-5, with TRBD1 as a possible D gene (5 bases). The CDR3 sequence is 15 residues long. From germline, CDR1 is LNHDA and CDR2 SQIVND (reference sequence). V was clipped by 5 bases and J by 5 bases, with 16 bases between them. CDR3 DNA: TGTGCCAGTAGTCCCTCTCGGGGGTGGTATCAGCCCCAGCATTTT. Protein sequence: CASSPSRGWYQPQHF.

Written as DNA, the CDR3 is TGCGCCAGCGGAGGGACTAGCGGGAGTAAGTTCTTC. It codes for CASGGTSGSKFF. The chain recombines TRBV4-1 with TRBJ2-1; 14 bases fit TRBD2. V lost 8 bases to trimming and J lost 14 bases; unmatched junction nucleotides: 5. CDR1 MGHRA and CDR2 YSYEKL come from the germline V gene. The CDR3 extends over 12 amino acids.

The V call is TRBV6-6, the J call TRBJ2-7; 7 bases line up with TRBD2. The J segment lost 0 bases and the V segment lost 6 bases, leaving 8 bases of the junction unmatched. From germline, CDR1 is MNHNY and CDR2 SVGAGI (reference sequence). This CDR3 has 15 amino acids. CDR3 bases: TGTGCCAGCAGCCCCGGACTAGTCCCCTCCTACGAGCAGTACTTC. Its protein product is CASSPGLVPSYEQYF.

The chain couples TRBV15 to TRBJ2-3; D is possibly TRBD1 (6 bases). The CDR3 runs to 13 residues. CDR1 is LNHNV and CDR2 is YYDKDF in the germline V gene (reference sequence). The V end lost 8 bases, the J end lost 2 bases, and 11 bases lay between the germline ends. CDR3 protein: CATLQGNTDTQYF. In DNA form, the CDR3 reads TGTGCCACCTTACAGGGAAACACAGATACGCAGTATTTT. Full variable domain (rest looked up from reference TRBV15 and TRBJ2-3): DAMVIQNPRYQVTQFGKPVTLSCSQTLNHNVMYWYQQKSSQAPKLLFHYYDKDFNNEADTPDNFQSRRPNTSFCFLDIRSPGLGDTAMYLCATLQGNTDTQYFGPGTRLTVL.

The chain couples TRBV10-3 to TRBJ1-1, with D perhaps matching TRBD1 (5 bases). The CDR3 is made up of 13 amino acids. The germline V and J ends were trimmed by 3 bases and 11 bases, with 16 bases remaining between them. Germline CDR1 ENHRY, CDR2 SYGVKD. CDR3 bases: TGTGCCATCAGTGACAGGGCGAGGTCTGGGGCTTTCTTT. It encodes CAISDRARSGAFF.

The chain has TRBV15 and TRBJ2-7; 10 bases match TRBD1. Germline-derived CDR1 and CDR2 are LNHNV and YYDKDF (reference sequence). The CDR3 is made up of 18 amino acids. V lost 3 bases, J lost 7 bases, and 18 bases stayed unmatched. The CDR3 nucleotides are TGTGCCACCAGCAGCAGGCCCGGGACAGGGGAATTCTCGGGTGAGCAGTACTTC. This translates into CATSSRPGTGEFSGEQYF.

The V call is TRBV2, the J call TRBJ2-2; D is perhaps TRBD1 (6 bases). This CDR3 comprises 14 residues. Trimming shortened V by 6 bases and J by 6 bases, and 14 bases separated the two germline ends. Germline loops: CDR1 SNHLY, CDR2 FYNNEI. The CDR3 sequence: CASSEQQGPGELFF. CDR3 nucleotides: TGTGCCAGCAGCGAACAACAGGGTCCCGGGGAGCTGTTTTTT.

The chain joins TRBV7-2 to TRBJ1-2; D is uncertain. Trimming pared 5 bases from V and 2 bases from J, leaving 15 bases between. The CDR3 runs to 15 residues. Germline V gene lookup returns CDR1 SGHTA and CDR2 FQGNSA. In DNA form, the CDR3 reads TGTGCCAGCAGCCCCCCGGGGAGGAAAAACTATGGCTACACCTTC. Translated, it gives CASSPPGRKNYGYTF.

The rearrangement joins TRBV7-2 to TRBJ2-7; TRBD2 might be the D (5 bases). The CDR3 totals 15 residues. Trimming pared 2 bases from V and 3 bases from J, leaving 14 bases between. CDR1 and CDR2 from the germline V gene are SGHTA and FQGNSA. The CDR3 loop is CASSLMRETSYEQYF. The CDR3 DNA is TGTGCCAGCAGCTTAATGAGGGAAACCAGCTACGAGCAGTACTTC.

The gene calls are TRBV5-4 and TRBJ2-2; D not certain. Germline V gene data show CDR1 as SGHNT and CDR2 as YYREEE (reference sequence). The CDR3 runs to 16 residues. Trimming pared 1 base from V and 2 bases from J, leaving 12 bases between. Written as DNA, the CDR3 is TGTGCCAGCAGCTTGAGACTTAGCCTAAACACCGGGGAGCTGTTTTTT. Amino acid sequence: CASSLRLSLNTGELFF.

The CDR3, as DNA: TGTGCCAGCAGCACTAGCGGGAGTATGGGAAGAAGTGCGGATGAGCAGTTCTTC. Encoded protein: CASSTSGSMGRSADEQFF. The chain uses TRBV2 and TRBJ2-1; TRBD2 matches at 11 bases. CDR1 is SNHLY, CDR2 FYNNEI, per germline. V lost 6 bases to trimming and J lost 8 bases; unmatched junction nucleotides: 18. The CDR3 loop spans 18 amino acids.

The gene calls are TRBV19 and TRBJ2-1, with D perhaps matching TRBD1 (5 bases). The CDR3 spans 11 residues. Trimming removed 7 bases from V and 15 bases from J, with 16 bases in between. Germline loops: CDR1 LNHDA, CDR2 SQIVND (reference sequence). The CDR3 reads CASTRGRRLFF. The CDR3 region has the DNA TGTGCCAGTACTAGGGGCAGGAGACTGTTCTTC. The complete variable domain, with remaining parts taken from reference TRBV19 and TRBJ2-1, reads DGGITQSPKYLFRKEGQNVTLSCEQNLNHDAMYWYRQDPGQGLRLIYYSQIVNDFQKGDIAEGYSVSREKKESFPLTVTSAQKNPTAFYLCASTRGRRLFFGPGTRLTVL.